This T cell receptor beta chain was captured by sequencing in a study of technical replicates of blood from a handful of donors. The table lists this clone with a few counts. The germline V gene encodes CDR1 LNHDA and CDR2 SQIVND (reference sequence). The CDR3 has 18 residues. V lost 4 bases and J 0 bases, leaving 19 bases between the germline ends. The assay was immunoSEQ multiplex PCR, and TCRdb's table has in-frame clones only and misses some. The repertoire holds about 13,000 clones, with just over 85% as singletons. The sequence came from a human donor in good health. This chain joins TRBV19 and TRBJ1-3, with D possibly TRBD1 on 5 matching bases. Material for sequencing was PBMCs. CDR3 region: CASSTPPLDRVSGNTIYF. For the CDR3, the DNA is TGTGCCAGTAGTACACCACCTTTAGACAGAGTCTCTGGAAACACCATATATTTT.